Each of the 23 T cell receptor beta chains below was sequenced from the same sample in a study of Ad26.COV2.S vaccination and SARS-CoV-2 variants. The treatment denotes: about 20 received Ad26.COV2.S at low or high dose, single or two shots; roughly 5 received placebo; per-sample allocation not given. The investigators took samples on day 63 after the first vaccine or placebo injection. This table comes from immunoSEQ multiplex PCR, and its TCRdb copy is limited to in-frame clones, with some not included. Among about 350,000 clones listed, around 90% were seen once. Sequenced material: peripheral blood, taken in a trial of Ad26.COV2.S vaccine versus placebo. Every receptor here comes from a person aged 18-65 years who received the Ad26.COV2.S COVID-19 vaccine or a placebo.

The chain uses TRBV4-2 and TRBJ1-1; TRBD1 agrees at 7 bases. The length of the CDR3 is 15 residues. Losses at the gene ends were 4 bases for V and 3 bases for J; bases not matched to a gene: 8. Germline V gene sequence: CDR1 LGHNA, CDR2 YNFKEQ. CDR3 nucleotides: TGTGCCAGCAGCCCCATGAAGGGGGCGGACACTGAAGCTTTCTTT. Encoded protein: CASSPMKGADTEAFF.

This chain links TRBV6-5 with TRBJ1-1; 7 bases are shared with TRBD1. From germline, CDR1 is MNHEY and CDR2 SVGAGI. V shed 6 bases and J 0 bases; nucleotides not matched to a gene: 7. The CDR3 runs to 15 residues. This CDR3 is CASSRGGQLNTEAFF. The CDR3 coding sequence is TGTGCCAGCAGCCGTGGGGGACAGTTGAACACTGAAGCTTTCTTT.

The chain employs TRBV9 and TRBJ1-1; TRBD1 is a possible D gene (6 bases). Germline-derived CDR1 and CDR2 are SGDLS and YYNGEE. The CDR3 is made up of 15 amino acids. V lost 4 bases and J 0 bases, leaving 13 bases between the germline ends. The CDR3 reads CASSMGAKMNTEAFF. In nucleotides, the CDR3 is TGTGCCAGCAGCATGGGGGCGAAGATGAACACTGAAGCTTTCTTT.

The CDR3: CASSVPGQDYEQYF. In DNA, the CDR3 is TGTGCCAGCAGCGTACCGGGACAGGACTACGAGCAGTACTTC. The chain carries TRBV7-2 and TRBJ2-7; 8 bases are shared with TRBD1. Germline assignment: CDR1 SGHTA and CDR2 FQGNSA. V shed 5 bases, J shed 3 bases, and the junction held 6 bases outside the gene matches. The CDR3 contains 14 residues.

The chain recombines TRBV27 with TRBJ1-1; the D gene is possibly TRBD1 (5 bases). The CDR3 is 12 amino acids. V lost 3 bases to trimming and J lost 8 bases, with 10 bases between them. Germline assignment: CDR1 MNHEY and CDR2 SMNVEV (reference sequence). The CDR3 region has the DNA TGTGCCAGCAGTTTCCCGGGACGGGAAGCTTTCTTT. It specifies CASSFPGREAFF.

V is TRBV7-2 and J is TRBJ2-2, with no clear D. The CDR3 runs 14 residues. CDR1 and CDR2 from the germline V gene are SGHTA and FQGNSA. The ends were cut back, 8 bases at V and 5 bases at J, with 15 bases in the middle. CDR3 coding DNA: TGTGCCAGCCGCTCTTGGAGAGGTACCGGGGAGCTGTTTTTT. It encodes CASRSWRGTGELFF.

The rearrangement links TRBV5-6 to TRBJ2-3; D not resolved. The ends were cut back, 0 bases at V and 1 base at J, with 9 bases in the middle. The CDR3 contains 15 residues. Per the germline V gene, CDR1 is SGHDT and CDR2 is YYEEEE. CDR3 amino acids: CASSLAPRRTDTQYF. The CDR3, as DNA: TGTGCCAGCAGCTTGGCCCCCAGGCGCACAGATACGCAGTATTTT.

J is TRBJ2-2 and V is TRBV4-2; a possible D gene is TRBD2 (6 bases). The CDR3 consists of 14 residues. V dropped 3 bases and J dropped 5 bases, with 10 bases sitting between them. Germline V CDR1 and CDR2: LGHNA, YNFKEQ. For the CDR3, the DNA is TGTGCCAGCAGCCAGGGTGGGGGGACCGGGGAGCTGTTTTTT. Amino acid sequence: CASSQGGGTGELFF.

This chain links TRBV30 with TRBJ1-1; weak D call: TRBD1 (5 bases). Germline V gene lookup returns CDR1 GTSNPN and CDR2 SVGIG (reference sequence). This CDR3 is built from 14 residues. V was pared by 3 bases and J by 2 bases, with 13 bases between. In DNA, the CDR3 is TGTGCCTGGAGAGGGGACCGGTTCAACACTGAAGCTTTCTTT. Translated: CAWRGDRFNTEAFF.

The rearrangement joins TRBV29-1 to TRBJ2-3; 11 nucleotides line up with TRBD2. V dropped 1 base and J dropped 6; count of bases not matched to a gene: 12. Germline CDR1 is SQVTM and CDR2 is ANQGSEA. This CDR3 has 17 residues. CDR3 nucleotides: TGCAGCGTTGAAGCTAATAGCGGGAGGGCCATTTTGGATACGCAGTATTTT. Translation gives CSVEANSGRAILDTQYF.

This chain uses TRBV30 with TRBJ2-7, with TRBD2 matching 14 bases. The CDR3 length is 17 residues. The J segment lost 2 bases and the V segment lost 2 bases, leaving 8 bases of the junction unmatched. Germline assignment: CDR1 GTSNPN and CDR2 SVGIG (reference sequence). The CDR3 nucleotides are TGTGCCTGGAGTACCTGGCGGACTAGCGGGGGGACCTACGAGCAGTACTTC. Encoded protein: CAWSTWRTSGGTYEQYF.

The chain carries TRBV11-2 and TRBJ2-2; TRBD2 agrees at 11 bases. This CDR3 spans 17 amino acids. The germline CDR1 and CDR2 sequences are SGHAT and FQNNGV. Losses at the gene ends were 5 bases for V and 1 base for J; bases not matched to a gene: 6. DNA for the CDR3: TGTGCCAGCAGCCCCTCGGGACTAGCGGTGAACACCGGGGAGCTGTTTTTT. As protein: CASSPSGLAVNTGELFF.

This clone has just one count. The chain carries TRBV19 and TRBJ2-2; 8 bases fit TRBD1. CDR1 is LNHDA and CDR2 is SQIVND in the germline V gene (reference sequence). The length of the CDR3 is 16 residues. Unmatched junction bases numbered 10, after V lost 3 bases and J lost 7 bases. In DNA form, the CDR3 reads TGTGCCAGTAGTATCACAAGCAGGGGGCGAGGCGGGGAGCTGTTTTTT. It translates to CASSITSRGRGGELFF.

The genes are TRBV5-1 and TRBJ2-3; D unclear. CDR3 size: 16 residues. Germline assignment: CDR1 SGHRS and CDR2 YFSETQ. Trimming left V 4 bases short and J 2 bases short, with 17 bases between. Here the CDR3 reads CASSPAVALNTDTQYF. The CDR3 nucleotides read TGCGCCAGCAGCCCTGCAGTGGCATTGAACACAGATACGCAGTATTTT.

This chain uses TRBV6-5 with TRBJ2-5, with a possible D match to TRBD2 (6 bases). Trimming removed 4 bases at V and 5 bases at J, with 11 bases between. The CDR3 runs to 13 residues. From germline, CDR1 is MNHEY and CDR2 SVGAGI. Here the CDR3 reads CASSLGRRETQYF. The CDR3, as DNA: TGTGCCAGCAGTTTGGGGAGGAGGGAGACCCAGTACTTC.

The V and J genes are TRBV27 and TRBJ2-7, with 8 bases aligning to TRBD2. CDR3 length: 17 residues. V was pared by 5 bases and J by 2 bases, with 14 bases of the junction left unmatched. CDR1 is MNHEY, CDR2 SMNVEV, per germline (reference sequence). The CDR3 DNA reads as TGTGCCAGCAGTACCACAAACCTTAGCGGGGTCGCCTACGAGCAGTACTTC. Protein sequence: CASSTTNLSGVAYEQYF.

At least ten counts were recorded for this clone. The chain combines TRBV3-1 (or the pseudogene TRBV3-2) with TRBJ2-3; TRBD2 agrees at 7 bases. With V trimmed by 3 bases and J by 4 bases, 1 base remained unmatched. The CDR3 covers 13 residues. Germline assignment: CDR1 LGHDT and CDR2 YNNKEL (reference sequence). The CDR3: CASSHRGADTQYF. The CDR3 DNA is TGTGCCAGCAGCCACCGGGGGGCAGATACGCAGTATTTT.

The rearrangement links TRBV18 to TRBJ2-3; 8 bases are shared with TRBD1. Unmatched junction bases numbered 3, after V lost 4 bases and J lost 0 bases. The germline V gene has CDR1 KGHSH and CDR2 LQKENI. The length of the CDR3 is 15 residues. Here the CDR3 DNA reads TGTGCCAGCTCACTGGACAGGGTAAGCACAGATACGCAGTATTTT. Translation: CASSLDRVSTDTQYF.

This clone was counted only a few times. This chain connects TRBV10-3 to TRBJ1-1; D remains ambiguous. Germline lookup yields CDR1 ENHRY and CDR2 SYGVKD. There are 12 residues in the CDR3. Trimming cost V 5 bases and J 6 bases, with 10 bases left between them. The CDR3 DNA reads as TGTGCCATCAGTCCAAGAGAACCTGAAGCTTTCTTT. This translates into CAISPREPEAFF.

The chain has TRBV6-5 and TRBJ2-1; no clear D gene. Germline values: CDR1 MNHEY, CDR2 SVGAGI. This CDR3 region has 14 residues. The V end lost 2 bases, the J end lost 3 bases, and 8 bases lay between the germline ends. CDR3 in amino acids: CASSYKLLYNEQFF. The CDR3 coding sequence is TGTGCCAGCAGTTACAAACTACTCTACAATGAGCAGTTCTTC.

V usage is TRBV19 and J usage is TRBJ1-5; 7 bases match TRBD1. V shed 5 bases, J shed 7 bases, and the junction held 8 bases outside the gene matches. CDR3 size: 14 residues. The germline V gene has CDR1 LNHDA and CDR2 SQIVND (reference sequence). CDR3 sequence: CASSATGTGQPQHF. The CDR3 DNA reads as TGTGCCAGTAGTGCGACAGGGACTGGGCAGCCCCAGCATTTT.

This chain connects TRBV19 to TRBJ2-1; TRBD2 matches at 10 bases. This CDR3 is 14 amino acids long. Germline trimming cut 7 bases from V and 9 bases from J; bases unmatched to any gene: 9. CDR1 is LNHDA and CDR2 is SQIVND in the germline V gene (reference sequence). This chain's CDR3 is CASKRVAGGVEQFF. In DNA form, the CDR3 reads TGTGCCAGTAAGAGGGTAGCGGGAGGAGTTGAGCAGTTCTTC.

The rearrangement joins TRBV2 to TRBJ2-3; TRBD2 aligns across 8 bases. The CDR3 has 17 amino acids. V lost 7 bases, J lost 5 bases, and 17 bases stayed unmatched. CDR1 and CDR2 (germline): SNHLY, FYNNEI. CDR3 DNA sequence: TGTGCCAGCAAGAAACTAGCGGAATCCCAGAAGGTAGATACGCAGTATTTT. This gives the protein CASKKLAESQKVDTQYF.